These T cell receptor beta chains were read from a single sample in a study of blood T cell repertoires in COVID-19. TCRdb's table, derived via immunoSEQ multiplex PCR, lists solely in-frame clones and lacks some. There are tens of thousands of clones in the sample; around 90% occur only once, and 3% to 4.5% lies in the top ten. What was sequenced was peripheral blood. Receptors were obtained from a woman in her 50s in a cohort sampled during active COVID-19. Both conserved end residues are part of each CDR3. A D gene is named only where the DNA matches it firmly. The listing skips clone size in some rows; elsewhere it reads once, few, many or a size class.

j_call v_call d_call clone_size cdr3_nt cdr3_aa
TRBJ1-1 TRBV5-1 . . TGCGCCAGCAGCTTGGGTGCAGTTTGGAACACTGAAGCTTTCTTT CASSLGAVWNTEAFF
TRBJ2-7 TRBV6-5 . . TGTGCCAGCAGTTACCTGGAGGGTGAGCAGTACTTC CASSYLEGEQYF
TRBJ2-3 TRBV11-1 . once TGTGCCAGCAGCCCATCCACAGATACGCAGTATTTT CASSPSTDTQYF
TRBJ1-1 TRBV28 TRBD1 . TGTGCCAGCAGTCCCAGGGACAGGGGAGCTGAAGCTTTCTTT CASSPRDRGAEAFF
TRBJ2-3 TRBV18 . . TGTGCCAGCTCACCACCGAACAGACCTTTCGTACGGACTAGCACAGATACGCAGTATTTT CASSPPNRPFVRTSTDTQYF
TRBJ2-3 TRBV7-9 . . TGTGCCAGCAGCTTAGTGGCAGGGATGACCACAGATACGCAGTATTTT CASSLVAGMTTDTQYF
TRBJ1-2 TRBV3-1/TRBV3-2 . . TGTGCCAGCAGCCAAGCGAGGGGACAAAGCTATGGCTACACCTTC CASSQARGQSYGYTF
TRBJ1-2 TRBV5-4 TRBD1 . TGTGCCAGCAGTTCGGACAGGGGTAACTATGGCTACACCTTC CASSSDRGNYGYTF
TRBJ2-2 TRBV29-1 TRBD2 . TGCAGCGTTGAAGATCCCCCGGGACTAGCGAGGAACACCGGGGAGCTGTTTTTT CSVEDPPGLARNTGELFF
TRBJ2-7 TRBV9 . . TGTGCCAGCAGCGTAGGACACGGGAGTACCTACGAGCAGTACTTC CASSVGHGSTYEQYF
TRBJ2-7 TRBV12-3/TRBV12-4 TRBD2 . TGTGCCAGCGGAAAGCGGGAGTACAACGAGCAGTACTTC CASGKREYNEQYF
TRBJ2-3 TRBV7-9 TRBD2 . TGTGCCAGCAGCCACCTTAGCGGGAGCGCAGATACGCAGTATTTT CASSHLSGSADTQYF
TRBJ1-4 TRBV28 . . TGTGCCAGCACCCTAGGTGGGAGTAATGAAAAACTGTTTTTT CASTLGGSNEKLFF
TRBJ2-7 TRBV28 . . TGTGCCAGCAGTTCCCAGACTAGCTCCTACGAGCAGTACTTC CASSSQTSSYEQYF
TRBJ1-1 TRBV6-5 . . TGTGCCAGCAGTCACGGACAGAATGAAGCTTTCTTT CASSHGQNEAFF
TRBJ2-1 TRBV19 TRBD2 . TGTGCCAGTAGTAGCCGCCGCGGGGGGTACAATGAGCAGTTCTTC CASSSRRGGYNEQFF
TRBJ2-4 TRBV2 . . TGTGCCAGCAGTGAACTGTTCGGCAGGGACATTCAGTACTTC CASSELFGRDIQYF
TRBJ2-7 TRBV7-3 TRBD2 . TGTGCCAGCAGCCCTCTAGCGGGAGCCTACGAGCAGTACTTC CASSPLAGAYEQYF
TRBJ2-7 TRBV7-9 TRBD1 . TGTGCCAGCAGCCCCGACAGGGTAGGCTACGAGCAGTACTTC CASSPDRVGYEQYF
TRBJ1-2 TRBV30 . . TGTGCCTGGAGGTCCCGTCAGGGAAGTCATGGCTACACCTTC CAWRSRQGSHGYTF
TRBJ2-3 TRBV12-3/TRBV12-4 TRBD2 . TGTGCCAGCGGAGTTATGGGAGGGGATACGCAGTATTTT CASGVMGGDTQYF
TRBJ1-2 TRBV30 . . TGTGCCTGGAGTGTTTTGGCAGCTAACTATGGCTACACCTTC CAWSVLAANYGYTF
TRBJ2-1 TRBV5-1 TRBD2 . TGCGCCAGCAGCGCCGGGACTAGTCATGCGAATGAGCAGTTCTTC CASSAGTSHANEQFF
TRBJ2-5 TRBV7-9 . . TGTGCCAGCAGCCGATACGGACAGCAAGAGACCCAGTACTTC CASSRYGQQETQYF
TRBJ2-5 TRBV18 . . TGTGCCAGCTCACCACCGTCGGAGACCCAGTACTTC CASSPPSETQYF
TRBJ2-6 TRBV3-1/TRBV3-2 . . TGTGCCAGCAGCCAAGTTGGCGGGGCGCTTGGGGCCAACGTCCTGACTTTC CASSQVGGALGANVLTF
TRBJ2-1 TRBV5-1 TRBD1 . TGCGCCAGCAGCCCAGGGACAGACACCTACAATGAGCAGTTCTTC CASSPGTDTYNEQFF
TRBJ1-6 TRBV18 TRBD1 few TGTGCCAGCTCACGGACAGGGAATAATTCACCCCTCCACTTT CASSRTGNNSPLHF
TRBJ2-5 TRBV3-1/TRBV3-2 . . TGTGCCAGCAGCCCGACAGGAGAGACCCAGTACTTC CASSPTGETQYF
TRBJ1-5 TRBV19 . . TGTGCCAGTAGGCCCTCGAGGGGAGGTCAGCCCCAGCATTTT CASRPSRGGQPQHF
TRBJ1-4 TRBV3-1/TRBV3-2 . . TGTGCCAGCAGCCCCGCGCTGGCGGAGTACCTTGAAAAACTGTTTTTT CASSPALAEYLEKLFF
TRBJ2-1 TRBV5-1 TRBD1 . TGCGCCAGCAGCTACGGACAGGGAGCCAACAATGAGCAGTTCTTC CASSYGQGANNEQFF
TRBJ2-2 TRBV28 . . TGTGCCAGCAGTGAGGCCGTCAGGGAGCTGTTTTTT CASSEAVRELFF